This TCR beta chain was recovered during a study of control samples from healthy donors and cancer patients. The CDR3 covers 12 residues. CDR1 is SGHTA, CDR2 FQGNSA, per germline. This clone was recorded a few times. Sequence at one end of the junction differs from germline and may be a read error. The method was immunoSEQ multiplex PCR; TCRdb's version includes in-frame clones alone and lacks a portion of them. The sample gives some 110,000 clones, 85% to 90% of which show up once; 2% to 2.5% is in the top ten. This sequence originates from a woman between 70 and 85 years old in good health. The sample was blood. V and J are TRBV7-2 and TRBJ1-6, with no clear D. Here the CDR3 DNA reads TGTGCCAGTAGCTCCTATAATTCACCCCTCCACTTT. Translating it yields CASSSYNSPLHF.